These 26 T cell receptor beta chains were sequenced from one sample in a study of tumor T cells in aggressive B-cell lymphoma. This table comes from immunoSEQ multiplex PCR, and its TCRdb copy is limited to in-frame clones, with some not included. The top ten hold 4.5% to 6.5% of the sample, which has 7,000 to 8,000 clones, around 86% seen once. Sequencing was carried out using tumor tissue. Every receptor here comes from an adult with diffuse large B cell lymphoma.

This rearrangement joins TRBV19 to TRBJ2-3; 9 nucleotides match TRBD1. J was trimmed by 3 bases and V by 3 bases; bases with no gene match: 7. CDR1 and CDR2 (germline): LNHDA, SQIVND (reference sequence). The CDR3 spans 16 residues. CDR3 coding DNA: TGTGCCAGTAGTATTTCGGGAGACAGGGGGACAGATACGCAGTATTTT. Residues: CASSISGDRGTDTQYF.

J is TRBJ1-3 and V is TRBV9; perhaps TRBD1 as D (6 bases). CDR1 is SGDLS, CDR2 YYNGEE, per germline. CDR3 length: 14 residues. V dropped 3 bases and J dropped 0 bases, with 7 bases sitting between them. The CDR3 DNA follows: TGTGCCAGCAGCGAACAGGGCTCTGGAAACACCATATATTTT. Its translation is CASSEQGSGNTIYF.

This clone was recorded a few times. The chain is built from TRBV5-4 and TRBJ2-5; 11 positions agree with TRBD2. V shed 4 bases, J shed 1 base, and the junction held 0 bases outside the gene matches. Germline CDR1 is SGHNT and CDR2 is YYREEE (reference sequence). The length of the CDR3 is 14 residues. The CDR3 spells CASSLAGGQETQYF. DNA of the CDR3: TGTGCCAGCAGCCTAGCGGGAGGCCAAGAGACCCAGTACTTC.

The rearrangement joins TRBV6-5 to TRBJ1-6, with TRBD1 identical over 8 bases. The J segment lost 10 bases and the V segment lost 2 bases, leaving 10 bases of the junction unmatched. CDR1 is MNHEY, CDR2 SVGAGI, per germline. CDR3 length: 16 amino acids. The chain's CDR3 is CASSYDDRGQGSPLHF. The DNA of the CDR3 is TGTGCCAGCAGTTACGATGACAGGGGACAAGGATCACCCCTCCACTTT.

The chain is built from TRBV7-2 and TRBJ2-3; 9 bases map to TRBD1. The junction had 5 bases not matched to a gene; V was cut back by 3 bases and J by 1 base. CDR3 size: 16 residues. Per germline, CDR1 SGHTA and CDR2 FQGNSA. The CDR3 DNA sequence: TGTGCCAGCAGCTTCGGGACAGGGTTTCGCACAGATACGCAGTATTTT. Translation: CASSFGTGFRTDTQYF.

Details on this clone: Other DNA sequences in the same sample also yield this CDR3. This chain uses TRBV16 with TRBJ2-7; TRBD1 aligns across 10 bases. V trimming: 4 bases; J trimming: 6 bases; junction bases outside the gene matches: 6. Germline V gives CDR1 KGHSY, CDR2 FQNENV. The CDR3 has 14 residues. CDR3 sequence: CASSPGTGVGEQYF. The CDR3 nucleotides are TGTGCCAGCAGCCCCGGGACAGGGGTAGGCGAGCAGTACTTC.

The chain joins TRBV30 to TRBJ1-3; the D gene is possibly TRBD1 (5 bases). Germline V gene sequence: CDR1 GTSNPN, CDR2 SVGIG (reference sequence). The V gene lost 2 bases and the J gene lost 8 bases, with 10 bases spanning the gap. The CDR3 length is 12 residues. Here the CDR3 reads CAWSSRGDTIYF. The CDR3 region has the DNA TGTGCCTGGAGTTCCCGGGGGGACACCATATATTTT.

V and J are TRBV2 and TRBJ2-1; 9 bases are a match to TRBD2. The J segment lost 8 bases and the V segment lost 3 bases, leaving 5 bases of the junction unmatched. Per germline, CDR1 SNHLY and CDR2 FYNNEI. The CDR3 totals 14 residues. The CDR3 DNA reads as TGTGCCAGCAGTGATTTGGTAGCGGGAGATGAGCAGTTCTTC. This encodes CASSDLVAGDEQFF.

The V and J genes are TRBV6-5 and TRBJ2-1; 9 bases fit TRBD2. J lost 3 bases, V lost 5 bases, and 2 bases had no gene match. Germline V gives CDR1 MNHEY, CDR2 SVGAGI. CDR3 length equals 14 residues. This chain's CDR3 is CASSLTSGYNEQFF. CDR3 nucleotide sequence: TGTGCCAGCAGTCTGACTAGCGGCTACAATGAGCAGTTCTTC.

About this clone itself: A junction end diverges from the germline sequence, so it may reflect a read error. The J gene is TRBJ2-3, the V gene TRBV7-2; TRBD2 matches 14 bases. The length of the CDR3 is 17 residues. CDR1 is SGHTA, CDR2 FQGNSA, per germline. The CDR3 is CASSLGTSGGFTDMQYF. CDR3 DNA sequence: TGTGCCAGCAGCTTAGGGACTAGCGGGGGGTTCACAGATATGCAGTATTTT.

The genes are TRBV2 and TRBJ2-2; TRBD2 matches at 9 bases. The CDR3 contains 13 residues. V lost 8 bases, J lost 3 bases, and 1 base stayed unmatched. The germline CDR1 and CDR2 sequences are SNHLY and FYNNEI. The CDR3 sequence: CASQREDTGELFF. As DNA, the CDR3 is TGTGCCAGCCAGCGGGAGGACACCGGGGAGCTGTTTTTT.

CDR3 protein: CASSFGLGDQPQHF. DNA of the CDR3: TGCGCCAGCAGCTTTGGGCTCGGCGATCAGCCCCAGCATTTT. This sequence joins TRBV5-1 and TRBJ1-5, with D unclear. Trimming pared 2 bases from V and 5 bases from J, leaving 11 bases between. The CDR3 spans 14 residues. Germline CDR1 reads SGHRS; CDR2 reads YFSETQ.

J is TRBJ2-7 and V is TRBV19, with 13 bases aligning to TRBD2. The germline V gene has CDR1 LNHDA and CDR2 SQIVND (reference sequence). The CDR3 consists of 15 residues. V dropped 4 bases and J dropped 3; count of bases not matched to a gene: 3. CDR3 loop: CASSKGLAGNYEQYF. CDR3 DNA: TGTGCCAGTAGTAAGGGACTAGCGGGGAACTACGAGCAGTACTTC.

The chain combines TRBV5-6 with TRBJ1-2; 8 nucleotides match TRBD1. From germline, CDR1 is SGHDT and CDR2 YYEEEE. After removal of 2 bases from V and 4 bases from J, the junction contained 4 bases not matched to a gene. The CDR3 consists of 14 residues. The CDR3 reads CASSLLGTGYGYTF. The CDR3 DNA reads as TGTGCCAGCAGCTTACTTGGGACAGGCTATGGCTACACCTTC. The whole variable domain, filled in from reference TRBV5-6 and TRBJ1-2, reads DAGVTQSPTHLIKTRGQQVTLRCSPKSGHDTVSWYQQALGQGPQFIFQYYEEEERQRGNFPDRFSGHQFPNYSSELNVNALLLGDSALYLCASSLLGTGYGYTFGSGTRLTVV.

This clone was counted a few times. The V gene is TRBV7-3, the J gene TRBJ2-2; TRBD2 agrees at 7 bases. CDR3 length: 16 amino acids. The germline V gene encodes CDR1 SGHTA and CDR2 FQGTGA. V dropped 5 bases and J dropped 2; count of bases not matched to a gene: 8. CDR3 nucleotide sequence: TGTGCCAGCAGCGCCGGGACTATCTTTAACACCGGGGAGCTGTTTTTT. Its protein product is CASSAGTIFNTGELFF.

A single count supports this clone. The chain uses TRBV27 and TRBJ1-1; 8 positions agree with TRBD1. Germline CDR1 is MNHEY and CDR2 is SMNVEV (reference sequence). With V trimmed by 3 bases and J by 6 bases, 3 bases remained unmatched. This CDR3 region has 13 residues. For the CDR3, the DNA is TGTGCCAGCAGTTTTACAGGGGGGGCTGAAGCTTTCTTT. This translates into CASSFTGGAEAFF.

As concerns this clone: Other DNA sequences from this sample encode an identical CDR3 as well. The chain links TRBV5-5 to TRBJ1-1; 7 bases align to TRBD1. Per germline, CDR1 SGHKS and CDR2 YYEKEE (reference sequence). The CDR3 is made up of 16 amino acids. Trimming removed 2 bases from V and 1 base from J; junction bases left unmatched: 8. The CDR3 bases are TGTGCCAGCAGCTTCTCTTTAGGGGGCCGGAACACTGAAGCTTTCTTT. It specifies CASSFSLGGRNTEAFF.

The chain uses TRBV7-2 and TRBJ2-7; TRBD2 is a possible D gene (5 bases). The V and J ends lost 5 bases and 1 base respectively, with 9 bases between them. This CDR3 spans 13 amino acids. The germline V gene has CDR1 SGHTA and CDR2 FQGNSA. The CDR3 here is CASSAGLSYEQYF. The CDR3 nucleotides read TGTGCCAGCAGCGCGGGCCTATCCTACGAGCAGTACTTC.

The genes are TRBV27 and TRBJ2-2; D might be TRBD2 (5 bases). CDR1 and CDR2 from the germline V gene are MNHEY and SMNVEV (reference sequence). This CDR3 has 16 residues. V dropped 3 bases and J dropped 4 bases, with 15 bases sitting between them. The CDR3 DNA reads as TGTGCCAGCAGTTTGGAGGAACCGGGCTTCACCGGGGAGCTGTTTTTT. Protein sequence: CASSLEEPGFTGELFF.

V and J are TRBV4-1 and TRBJ1-4; the match to TRBD1 covers 8 bases. V gave up 6 bases and J gave up 3 bases; unmatched junction bases: 12. Germline V gene lookup returns CDR1 MGHRA and CDR2 YSYEKL. The CDR3 length is 17 residues. This CDR3 is CASSPDRGIRANEKLFF. CDR3 sequence (DNA): TGCGCCAGCAGTCCAGACAGGGGTATTCGGGCTAATGAAAAACTGTTTTTT.

V and J are TRBV7-9 and TRBJ2-5; 8 nucleotides align to TRBD1. The V segment lost 5 bases and the J segment 3 bases; nucleotides outside the gene matches: 8. There are 15 residues in the CDR3. The V gene's germline CDR1 is SEHNR and CDR2 FQNEAQ (reference sequence). CDR3 in amino acids: CASSANVDREETQYF. The CDR3 DNA reads as TGTGCCAGCAGCGCTAATGTGGACAGGGAAGAGACCCAGTACTTC.

The V and J genes are TRBV19 and TRBJ2-7; TRBD1 matches 9 bases. Germline trimming cut 4 bases from V and 2 bases from J; bases unmatched to any gene: 6. The CDR3 sequence is 15 residues long. Looked up from germline, CDR1 is LNHDA and CDR2 is SQIVND (reference sequence). The DNA for the CDR3 is TGTGCCAGTAGTAGCTCCGGGACAGGGCCCTACGAGCAGTACTTC. Encoded protein: CASSSSGTGPYEQYF.

The chain carries TRBV10-3 and TRBJ2-3; D is possibly TRBD2 (6 bases). Per the germline V gene, CDR1 is ENHRY and CDR2 is SYGVKD. The V gene lost 4 bases and the J gene lost 0 bases, with 8 bases spanning the gap. The CDR3 spans 14 residues. The CDR3 here is CAISVAASTDTQYF. For the CDR3, the DNA is TGTGCCATCAGTGTAGCGGCTAGCACAGATACGCAGTATTTT.

The CDR3 spells CASSIGSRFSGANVLTF. Here the CDR3 DNA reads TGTGCCAGTAGTATAGGTTCCAGGTTCTCTGGGGCCAACGTCCTGACTTTC. This chain joins TRBV19 and TRBJ2-6; no clear D. This CDR3 has 17 amino acids. The ends were cut back, 1 base at V and 0 bases at J, with 10 bases in the middle. Per germline, CDR1 LNHDA and CDR2 SQIVND (reference sequence).

This sequence joins TRBV28 and TRBJ1-2; possibly TRBD1 for D (5 bases). CDR3 length: 12 amino acids. Trimming pared 6 bases from V and 7 bases from J, leaving 12 bases between. Germline values: CDR1 MDHEN, CDR2 SYDVKM. CDR3 sequence reads: CASRVGGSGYTF. CDR3 bases: TGTGCCAGCAGAGTCGGGGGAAGTGGCTACACCTTC.

This chain joins TRBV5-1 and TRBJ2-7; 14 nucleotides agree with TRBD2. Unmatched junction bases numbered 6, after V lost 3 bases and J lost 4 bases. Germline V gene sequence: CDR1 SGHRS, CDR2 YFSETQ. This CDR3 comprises 16 residues. CDR3 residues: CASSSSTSGRVYEQYF. Here the CDR3 DNA reads TGCGCCAGCAGCTCATCGACTAGCGGGAGGGTGTACGAGCAGTACTTC.